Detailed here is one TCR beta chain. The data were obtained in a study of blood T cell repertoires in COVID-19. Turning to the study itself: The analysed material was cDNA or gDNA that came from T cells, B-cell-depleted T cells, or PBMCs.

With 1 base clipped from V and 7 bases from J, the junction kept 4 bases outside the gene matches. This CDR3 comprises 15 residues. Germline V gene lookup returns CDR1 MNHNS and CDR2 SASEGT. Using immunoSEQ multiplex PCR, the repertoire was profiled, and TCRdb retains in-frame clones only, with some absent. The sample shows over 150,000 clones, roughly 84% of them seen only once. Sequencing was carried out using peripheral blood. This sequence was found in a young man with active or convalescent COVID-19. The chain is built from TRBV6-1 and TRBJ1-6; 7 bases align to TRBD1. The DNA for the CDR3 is TGTGCCAGCAGTGAAGAAGAGGGGGCCAATTCACCCCTCCACTTT. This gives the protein CASSEEEGANSPLHF.